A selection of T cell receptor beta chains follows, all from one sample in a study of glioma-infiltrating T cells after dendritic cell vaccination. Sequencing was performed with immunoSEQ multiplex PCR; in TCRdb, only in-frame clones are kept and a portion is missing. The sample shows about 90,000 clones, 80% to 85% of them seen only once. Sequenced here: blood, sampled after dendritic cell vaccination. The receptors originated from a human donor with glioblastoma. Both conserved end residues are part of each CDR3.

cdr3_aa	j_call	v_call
CSVKGTAPGFQETQYF	TRBJ2-5	TRBV29-1
CASSLDTGSQDTIYF	TRBJ1-3	TRBV5-1
CASSWTGSNYGYTF	TRBJ1-2	TRBV5-4
CASRRTSGDNEQFF	TRBJ2-1	TRBV5-1
CASSIVQGLGTDTQYF	TRBJ2-3	TRBV5-6
CASSYQGGGDGYTF	TRBJ1-2	TRBV6-6
CASRIQGGYGYTF	TRBJ1-2	TRBV19
CASSSGDTEAFF	TRBJ1-1	TRBV6-5
CASSPGGDGYTF	TRBJ1-2	TRBV7-8
CASSITGSYQPQHF	TRBJ1-5	TRBV6-5
CASSLGTGESPLHF	TRBJ1-6	TRBV5-1
CASGDTEAFF	TRBJ1-1	TRBV11-1
CASSDQRQGRTFF	TRBJ1-1	TRBV2
CASSEGRGSTDTQYF	TRBJ2-3	TRBV2
CASSVGEGMNTEAFF	TRBJ1-1	TRBV9
CASSYSLPHYGYTF	TRBJ1-2	TRBV6-6
CASSQELAGSNQPQHF	TRBJ1-5	TRBV4-2
CASSHLRLDVDEQFF	TRBJ2-1	TRBV11-1
CASSVGGGGYEQYF	TRBJ2-7	TRBV9
CASTPTGQASSYEQYF	TRBJ2-7	TRBV19
CASSASLPYGYTF	TRBJ1-2	TRBV25-1
CASSQVRDSNQPQHF	TRBJ1-5	TRBV4-1
CASSFSGDRADYGYTF	TRBJ1-2	TRBV5-1
CASSLEYETDTQYF	TRBJ2-3	TRBV5-1
CASSWGDRGKTEAFF	TRBJ1-1	TRBV5-4
CASTLGQIIPDTQYF	TRBJ2-3	TRBV7-3
CASSGTLGGDSNQPQHF	TRBJ1-5	TRBV10-1
CASSQESNRGEMDEQYF	TRBJ2-7	TRBV4-1
CASSLGTGQNEKLFF	TRBJ1-4	TRBV5-1